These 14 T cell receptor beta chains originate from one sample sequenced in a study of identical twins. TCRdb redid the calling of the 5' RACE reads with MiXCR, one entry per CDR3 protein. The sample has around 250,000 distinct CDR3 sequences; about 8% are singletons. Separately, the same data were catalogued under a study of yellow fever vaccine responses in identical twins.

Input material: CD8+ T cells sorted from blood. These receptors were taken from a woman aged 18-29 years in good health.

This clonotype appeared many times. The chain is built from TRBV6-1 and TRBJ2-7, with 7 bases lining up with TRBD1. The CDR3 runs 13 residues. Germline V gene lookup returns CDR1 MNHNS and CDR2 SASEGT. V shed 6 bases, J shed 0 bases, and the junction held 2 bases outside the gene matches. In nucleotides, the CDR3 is TGTGCCAGCAGAGGACAGGCCTCCTACGAGCAGTACTTC. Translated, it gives CASRGQASYEQYF.

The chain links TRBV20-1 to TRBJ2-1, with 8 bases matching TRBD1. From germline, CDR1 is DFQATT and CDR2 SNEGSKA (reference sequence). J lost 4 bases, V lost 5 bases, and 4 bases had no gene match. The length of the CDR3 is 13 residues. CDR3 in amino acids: CSADRDRYNEQFF. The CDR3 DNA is TGCAGTGCTGATCGGGACAGGTACAATGAGCAGTTCTTC.

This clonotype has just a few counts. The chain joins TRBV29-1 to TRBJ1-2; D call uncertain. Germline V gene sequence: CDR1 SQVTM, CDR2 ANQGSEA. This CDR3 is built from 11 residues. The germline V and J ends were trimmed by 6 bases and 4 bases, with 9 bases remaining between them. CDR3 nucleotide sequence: TGCAGCGTGCAAACTATCTATGGCTACACCTTC. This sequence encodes CSVQTIYGYTF. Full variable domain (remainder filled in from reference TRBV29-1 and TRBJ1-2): SAVISQKPSRDICQRGTSLTIQCQVDSQVTMMFWYRQQPGQSLTLIATANQGSEATYESGFVIDKFPISRPNLTFSTLTVSNMSPEDSSIYLCSVQTIYGYTFGSGTRLTVV.

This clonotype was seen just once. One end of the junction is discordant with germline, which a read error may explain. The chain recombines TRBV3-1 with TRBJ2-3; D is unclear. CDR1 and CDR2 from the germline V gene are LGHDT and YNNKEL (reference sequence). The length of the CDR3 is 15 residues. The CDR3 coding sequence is TGTGCCACCAGCCTAATAGCTGGGTGGCCAGATACGCAGTATTTT. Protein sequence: CATSLIAGWPDTQYF.

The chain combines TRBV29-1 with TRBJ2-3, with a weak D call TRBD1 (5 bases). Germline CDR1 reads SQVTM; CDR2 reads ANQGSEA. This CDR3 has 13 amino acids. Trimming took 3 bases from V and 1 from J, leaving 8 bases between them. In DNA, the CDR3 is TGCAGCGTTGACAGGGTAGGCACAGATACGCAGTATTTT. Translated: CSVDRVGTDTQYF.

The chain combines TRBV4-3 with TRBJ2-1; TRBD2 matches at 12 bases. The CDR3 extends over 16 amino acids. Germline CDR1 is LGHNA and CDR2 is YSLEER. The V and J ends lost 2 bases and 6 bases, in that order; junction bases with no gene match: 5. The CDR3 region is CASSQRLAGVPNEQFF. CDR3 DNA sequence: TGCGCCAGCAGCCAACGACTAGCGGGAGTTCCCAATGAGCAGTTCTTC.

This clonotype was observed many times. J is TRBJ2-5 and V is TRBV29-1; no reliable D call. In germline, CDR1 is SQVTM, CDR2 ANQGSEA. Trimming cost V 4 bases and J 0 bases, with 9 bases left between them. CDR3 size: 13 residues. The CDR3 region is CSVVLGNQETQYF. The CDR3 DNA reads TGCAGCGTTGTATTAGGGAACCAAGAGACCCAGTACTTC.

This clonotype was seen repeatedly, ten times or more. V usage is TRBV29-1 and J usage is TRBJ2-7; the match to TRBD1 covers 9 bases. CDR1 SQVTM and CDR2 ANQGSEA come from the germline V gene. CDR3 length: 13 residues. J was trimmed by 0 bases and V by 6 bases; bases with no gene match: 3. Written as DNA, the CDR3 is TGCAGCGTGGTGACAGGGGGCTCCTACGAGCAGTACTTC. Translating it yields CSVVTGGSYEQYF.

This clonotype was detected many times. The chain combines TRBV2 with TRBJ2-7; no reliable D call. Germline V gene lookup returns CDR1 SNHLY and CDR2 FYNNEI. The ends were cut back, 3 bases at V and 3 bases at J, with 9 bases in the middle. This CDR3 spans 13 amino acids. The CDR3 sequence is CASSEVSVYEQYF. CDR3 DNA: TGTGCCAGCAGTGAGGTTTCTGTCTACGAGCAGTACTTC.

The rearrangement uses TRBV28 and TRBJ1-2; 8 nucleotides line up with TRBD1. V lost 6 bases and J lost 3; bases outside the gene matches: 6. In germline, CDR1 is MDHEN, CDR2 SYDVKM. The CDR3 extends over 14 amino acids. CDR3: CASSPLTGDYGYTF. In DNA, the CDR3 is TGTGCCAGCAGCCCCCTGACAGGGGACTATGGCTACACCTTC.

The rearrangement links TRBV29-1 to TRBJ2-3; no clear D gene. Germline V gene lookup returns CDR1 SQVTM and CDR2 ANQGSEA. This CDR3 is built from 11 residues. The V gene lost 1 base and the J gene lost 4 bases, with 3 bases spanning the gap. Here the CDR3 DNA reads TGCAGCGTTGAAGGAGCAGATACGCAGTATTTT. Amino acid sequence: CSVEGADTQYF.

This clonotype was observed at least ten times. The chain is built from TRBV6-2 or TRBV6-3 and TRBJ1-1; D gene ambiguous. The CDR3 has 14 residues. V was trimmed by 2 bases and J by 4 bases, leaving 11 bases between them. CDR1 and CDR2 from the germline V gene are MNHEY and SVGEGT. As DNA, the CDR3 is TGTGCCAGCAGTTACCACCAACCGAGCACTGAAGCTTTCTTT. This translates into CASSYHQPSTEAFF.

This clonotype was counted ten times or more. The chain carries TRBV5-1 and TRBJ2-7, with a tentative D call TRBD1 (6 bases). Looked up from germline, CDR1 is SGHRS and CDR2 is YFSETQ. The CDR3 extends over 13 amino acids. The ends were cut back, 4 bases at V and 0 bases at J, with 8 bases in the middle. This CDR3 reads CASSADSSYEQYF. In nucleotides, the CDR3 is TGCGCCAGCAGCGCGGACAGCTCCTACGAGCAGTACTTC.

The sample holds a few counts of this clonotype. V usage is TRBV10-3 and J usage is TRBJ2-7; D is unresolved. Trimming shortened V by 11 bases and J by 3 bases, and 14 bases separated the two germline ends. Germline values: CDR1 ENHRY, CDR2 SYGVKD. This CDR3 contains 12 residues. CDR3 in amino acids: CAAAVGLYEQYF. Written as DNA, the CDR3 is TGTGCCGCGGCCGTGGGTCTCTACGAGCAGTACTTC.